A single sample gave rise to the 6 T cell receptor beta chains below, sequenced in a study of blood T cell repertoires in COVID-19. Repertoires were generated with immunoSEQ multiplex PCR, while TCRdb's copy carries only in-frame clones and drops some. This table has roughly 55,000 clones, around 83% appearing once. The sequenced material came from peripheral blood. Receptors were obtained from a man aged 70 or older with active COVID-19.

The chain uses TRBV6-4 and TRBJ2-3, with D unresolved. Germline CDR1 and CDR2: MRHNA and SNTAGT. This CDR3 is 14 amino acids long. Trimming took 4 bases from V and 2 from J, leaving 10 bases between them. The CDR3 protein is CASSATAFTDTQYF. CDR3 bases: TGTGCCAGCAGTGCCACCGCGTTCACAGATACGCAGTATTTT.

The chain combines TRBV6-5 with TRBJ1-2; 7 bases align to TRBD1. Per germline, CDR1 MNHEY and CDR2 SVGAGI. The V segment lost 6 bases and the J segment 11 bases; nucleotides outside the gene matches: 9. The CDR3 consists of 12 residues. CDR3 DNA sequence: TGTGCCAGCAGGTCCGGGACAGCCTCTTACACCTTC. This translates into CASRSGTASYTF.

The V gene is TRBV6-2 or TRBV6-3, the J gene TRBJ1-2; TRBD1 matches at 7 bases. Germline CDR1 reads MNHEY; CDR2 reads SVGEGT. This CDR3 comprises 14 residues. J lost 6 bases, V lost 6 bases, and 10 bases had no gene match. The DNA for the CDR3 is TGTGCCAGCAGCCCGACAGGGTTCGTAGATGGCTACACCTTC. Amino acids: CASSPTGFVDGYTF.

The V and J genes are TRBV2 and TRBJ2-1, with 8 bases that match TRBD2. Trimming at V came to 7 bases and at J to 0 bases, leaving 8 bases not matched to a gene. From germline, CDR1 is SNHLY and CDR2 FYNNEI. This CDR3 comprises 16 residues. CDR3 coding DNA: TGTGCCAGCACCAAGGCGGGGGGTAGCTCCTACAATGAGCAGTTCTTC. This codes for CASTKAGGSSYNEQFF.

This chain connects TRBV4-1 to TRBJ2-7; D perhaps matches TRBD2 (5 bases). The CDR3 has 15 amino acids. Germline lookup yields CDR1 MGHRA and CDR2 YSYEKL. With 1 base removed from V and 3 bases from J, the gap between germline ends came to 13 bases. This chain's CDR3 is CASSQGEGGRYEQYF. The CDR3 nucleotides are TGCGCCAGCAGCCAAGGGGAAGGAGGACGCTACGAGCAGTACTTC.

The CDR3 reads CASSVQGADTEAFF. The CDR3 DNA is TGTGCCAGCAGTGTACAGGGGGCAGACACTGAAGCTTTCTTT. V usage is TRBV2 and J usage is TRBJ1-1, with 9 bases fitting TRBD1. V shed 4 bases, J shed 3 bases, and the junction held 3 bases outside the gene matches. The germline V gene encodes CDR1 SNHLY and CDR2 FYNNEI. This CDR3 is 14 amino acids long.